The source of this T cell receptor beta chain is a study of stem cell transplantation in POMP-related autoinflammatory disease (dated by TCRdb to about 2021). As for the study more broadly: According to the study's hypothesis, the TRB repertoire gets skewed because defective thymoproteasomes impair MHC class I-dependent CD8+ T-cell differentiation and positive selection. Prior to transplant, the patients had CD4+ naive T-cell skewing, low CD8+ T-cell proportions, and decreased T-cell cytokine secretion. The effect of POMP deficiency on T-cell receptor beta repertoire diversity and CDR3 characteristics was assessed by high-throughput TRB sequencing.

Worth noting for this clone: Its antigen remains undetermined. Base qualities are missing; no much larger clone stands one base away.

What the research found in general, with its limitations: PRAID patients trended toward lower TRB diversity and higher clonality across all analyzed T-cell subsets. The number of unique TRB V-J gene pairings was restricted in PRAID patients. In PRAID patients, the trend toward lower diversity and increased clonality reached statistical significance only for regulatory T cells.

The meaning of the sample's time point label: before hematopoietic stem cell transplant. PRAID was characterized by prominent immunodeficiency alongside autoinflammation. Prior to TRB sequencing, T-cell subsets (conventional T cells, CD8+ T cells, regulatory T cells, T follicular helper cells) were sorted. The library was generated by the immunoSEQ multiplex PCR assay. Per the source publication's procedure: Shannon entropy, which takes clonal size distribution into account, was used to quantify repertoire diversity. Clonotype distribution inequality was measured with the Gini-Simpson index (Simpson_1-D). TCRdb limited this immuneACCESS table to in-frame rearrangements with V and J called. A share of clones is missing; checked studies link under half to unresolved V genes, and the rest is unexplained. That table furnishes V, J and clone size, whereas the DNA furnished D and trimming. This sample comprises about 26,000 clones, around 86% of them detected only once. The ten largest clones take up around 2.5% of the sample.

The CDR3 goes from the cysteine to the phenylalanine over 9 residues. Here the CDR3 DNA is all that survives: 27 bases in frame from base 1. The germline V gene encodes CDR1 WNHNN and CDR2 SYGVQD (reference sequence). Deletion took 7 bases off V and 10 bases off J, with a span of 5 bases between the germline ends. The chain links TRBV10-1 with TRBJ2-1; the D gene remains uncertain. The TCR sequence derives from a human donor with POMP-related autoinflammation and immune dysregulation (PRAID). Specimen: CD4+ T cells from PBMCs, collected before stem cell transplantation. In nucleotides, the sequence is TGCGCCAGCAAAGAGGAGCAGTTCTTC. The encoded protein is CASKEEQFF.